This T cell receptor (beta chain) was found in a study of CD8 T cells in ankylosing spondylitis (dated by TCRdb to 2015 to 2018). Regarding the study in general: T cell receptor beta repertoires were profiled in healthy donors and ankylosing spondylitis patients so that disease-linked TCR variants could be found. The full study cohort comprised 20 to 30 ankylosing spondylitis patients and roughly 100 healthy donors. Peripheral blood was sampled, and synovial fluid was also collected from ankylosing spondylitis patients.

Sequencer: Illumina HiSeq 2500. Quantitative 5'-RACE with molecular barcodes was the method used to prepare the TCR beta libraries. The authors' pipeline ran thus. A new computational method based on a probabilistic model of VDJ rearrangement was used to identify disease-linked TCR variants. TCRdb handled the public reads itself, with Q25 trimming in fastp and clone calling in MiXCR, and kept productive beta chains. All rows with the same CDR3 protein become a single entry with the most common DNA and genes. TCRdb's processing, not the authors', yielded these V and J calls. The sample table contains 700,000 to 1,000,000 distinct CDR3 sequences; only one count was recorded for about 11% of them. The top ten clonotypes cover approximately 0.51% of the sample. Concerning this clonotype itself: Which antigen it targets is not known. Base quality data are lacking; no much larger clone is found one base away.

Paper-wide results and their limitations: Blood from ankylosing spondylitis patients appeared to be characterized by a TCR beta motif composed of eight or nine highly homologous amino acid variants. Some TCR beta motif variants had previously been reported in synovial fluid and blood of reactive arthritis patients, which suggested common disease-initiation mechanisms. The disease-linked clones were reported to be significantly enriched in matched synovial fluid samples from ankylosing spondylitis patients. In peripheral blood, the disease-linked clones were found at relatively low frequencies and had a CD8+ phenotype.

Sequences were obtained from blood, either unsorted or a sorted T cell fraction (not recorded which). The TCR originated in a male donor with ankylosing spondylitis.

Read as DNA, the sequence is TGTGCCACCAGTGACCCCAGGGTGAACACCGGGGAGCTGTTTTTT. Its coded protein is CATSDPRVNTGELFF. This receptor chain uses TRBV24-1 and TRBJ2-2, with TRBD1 perhaps the D gene, on 5 matching bases. There are 15 amino acids in the CDR3, from cysteine to phenylalanine inclusive. Solely the CDR3 DNA is kept, with 45 bases framed from the first base. In the germline V gene, CDR1 corresponds to KGHDR and CDR2 to SFDVKD. The trim is 4 bases for V and 1 base for J, with a gap of 9 bases between the germline ends.